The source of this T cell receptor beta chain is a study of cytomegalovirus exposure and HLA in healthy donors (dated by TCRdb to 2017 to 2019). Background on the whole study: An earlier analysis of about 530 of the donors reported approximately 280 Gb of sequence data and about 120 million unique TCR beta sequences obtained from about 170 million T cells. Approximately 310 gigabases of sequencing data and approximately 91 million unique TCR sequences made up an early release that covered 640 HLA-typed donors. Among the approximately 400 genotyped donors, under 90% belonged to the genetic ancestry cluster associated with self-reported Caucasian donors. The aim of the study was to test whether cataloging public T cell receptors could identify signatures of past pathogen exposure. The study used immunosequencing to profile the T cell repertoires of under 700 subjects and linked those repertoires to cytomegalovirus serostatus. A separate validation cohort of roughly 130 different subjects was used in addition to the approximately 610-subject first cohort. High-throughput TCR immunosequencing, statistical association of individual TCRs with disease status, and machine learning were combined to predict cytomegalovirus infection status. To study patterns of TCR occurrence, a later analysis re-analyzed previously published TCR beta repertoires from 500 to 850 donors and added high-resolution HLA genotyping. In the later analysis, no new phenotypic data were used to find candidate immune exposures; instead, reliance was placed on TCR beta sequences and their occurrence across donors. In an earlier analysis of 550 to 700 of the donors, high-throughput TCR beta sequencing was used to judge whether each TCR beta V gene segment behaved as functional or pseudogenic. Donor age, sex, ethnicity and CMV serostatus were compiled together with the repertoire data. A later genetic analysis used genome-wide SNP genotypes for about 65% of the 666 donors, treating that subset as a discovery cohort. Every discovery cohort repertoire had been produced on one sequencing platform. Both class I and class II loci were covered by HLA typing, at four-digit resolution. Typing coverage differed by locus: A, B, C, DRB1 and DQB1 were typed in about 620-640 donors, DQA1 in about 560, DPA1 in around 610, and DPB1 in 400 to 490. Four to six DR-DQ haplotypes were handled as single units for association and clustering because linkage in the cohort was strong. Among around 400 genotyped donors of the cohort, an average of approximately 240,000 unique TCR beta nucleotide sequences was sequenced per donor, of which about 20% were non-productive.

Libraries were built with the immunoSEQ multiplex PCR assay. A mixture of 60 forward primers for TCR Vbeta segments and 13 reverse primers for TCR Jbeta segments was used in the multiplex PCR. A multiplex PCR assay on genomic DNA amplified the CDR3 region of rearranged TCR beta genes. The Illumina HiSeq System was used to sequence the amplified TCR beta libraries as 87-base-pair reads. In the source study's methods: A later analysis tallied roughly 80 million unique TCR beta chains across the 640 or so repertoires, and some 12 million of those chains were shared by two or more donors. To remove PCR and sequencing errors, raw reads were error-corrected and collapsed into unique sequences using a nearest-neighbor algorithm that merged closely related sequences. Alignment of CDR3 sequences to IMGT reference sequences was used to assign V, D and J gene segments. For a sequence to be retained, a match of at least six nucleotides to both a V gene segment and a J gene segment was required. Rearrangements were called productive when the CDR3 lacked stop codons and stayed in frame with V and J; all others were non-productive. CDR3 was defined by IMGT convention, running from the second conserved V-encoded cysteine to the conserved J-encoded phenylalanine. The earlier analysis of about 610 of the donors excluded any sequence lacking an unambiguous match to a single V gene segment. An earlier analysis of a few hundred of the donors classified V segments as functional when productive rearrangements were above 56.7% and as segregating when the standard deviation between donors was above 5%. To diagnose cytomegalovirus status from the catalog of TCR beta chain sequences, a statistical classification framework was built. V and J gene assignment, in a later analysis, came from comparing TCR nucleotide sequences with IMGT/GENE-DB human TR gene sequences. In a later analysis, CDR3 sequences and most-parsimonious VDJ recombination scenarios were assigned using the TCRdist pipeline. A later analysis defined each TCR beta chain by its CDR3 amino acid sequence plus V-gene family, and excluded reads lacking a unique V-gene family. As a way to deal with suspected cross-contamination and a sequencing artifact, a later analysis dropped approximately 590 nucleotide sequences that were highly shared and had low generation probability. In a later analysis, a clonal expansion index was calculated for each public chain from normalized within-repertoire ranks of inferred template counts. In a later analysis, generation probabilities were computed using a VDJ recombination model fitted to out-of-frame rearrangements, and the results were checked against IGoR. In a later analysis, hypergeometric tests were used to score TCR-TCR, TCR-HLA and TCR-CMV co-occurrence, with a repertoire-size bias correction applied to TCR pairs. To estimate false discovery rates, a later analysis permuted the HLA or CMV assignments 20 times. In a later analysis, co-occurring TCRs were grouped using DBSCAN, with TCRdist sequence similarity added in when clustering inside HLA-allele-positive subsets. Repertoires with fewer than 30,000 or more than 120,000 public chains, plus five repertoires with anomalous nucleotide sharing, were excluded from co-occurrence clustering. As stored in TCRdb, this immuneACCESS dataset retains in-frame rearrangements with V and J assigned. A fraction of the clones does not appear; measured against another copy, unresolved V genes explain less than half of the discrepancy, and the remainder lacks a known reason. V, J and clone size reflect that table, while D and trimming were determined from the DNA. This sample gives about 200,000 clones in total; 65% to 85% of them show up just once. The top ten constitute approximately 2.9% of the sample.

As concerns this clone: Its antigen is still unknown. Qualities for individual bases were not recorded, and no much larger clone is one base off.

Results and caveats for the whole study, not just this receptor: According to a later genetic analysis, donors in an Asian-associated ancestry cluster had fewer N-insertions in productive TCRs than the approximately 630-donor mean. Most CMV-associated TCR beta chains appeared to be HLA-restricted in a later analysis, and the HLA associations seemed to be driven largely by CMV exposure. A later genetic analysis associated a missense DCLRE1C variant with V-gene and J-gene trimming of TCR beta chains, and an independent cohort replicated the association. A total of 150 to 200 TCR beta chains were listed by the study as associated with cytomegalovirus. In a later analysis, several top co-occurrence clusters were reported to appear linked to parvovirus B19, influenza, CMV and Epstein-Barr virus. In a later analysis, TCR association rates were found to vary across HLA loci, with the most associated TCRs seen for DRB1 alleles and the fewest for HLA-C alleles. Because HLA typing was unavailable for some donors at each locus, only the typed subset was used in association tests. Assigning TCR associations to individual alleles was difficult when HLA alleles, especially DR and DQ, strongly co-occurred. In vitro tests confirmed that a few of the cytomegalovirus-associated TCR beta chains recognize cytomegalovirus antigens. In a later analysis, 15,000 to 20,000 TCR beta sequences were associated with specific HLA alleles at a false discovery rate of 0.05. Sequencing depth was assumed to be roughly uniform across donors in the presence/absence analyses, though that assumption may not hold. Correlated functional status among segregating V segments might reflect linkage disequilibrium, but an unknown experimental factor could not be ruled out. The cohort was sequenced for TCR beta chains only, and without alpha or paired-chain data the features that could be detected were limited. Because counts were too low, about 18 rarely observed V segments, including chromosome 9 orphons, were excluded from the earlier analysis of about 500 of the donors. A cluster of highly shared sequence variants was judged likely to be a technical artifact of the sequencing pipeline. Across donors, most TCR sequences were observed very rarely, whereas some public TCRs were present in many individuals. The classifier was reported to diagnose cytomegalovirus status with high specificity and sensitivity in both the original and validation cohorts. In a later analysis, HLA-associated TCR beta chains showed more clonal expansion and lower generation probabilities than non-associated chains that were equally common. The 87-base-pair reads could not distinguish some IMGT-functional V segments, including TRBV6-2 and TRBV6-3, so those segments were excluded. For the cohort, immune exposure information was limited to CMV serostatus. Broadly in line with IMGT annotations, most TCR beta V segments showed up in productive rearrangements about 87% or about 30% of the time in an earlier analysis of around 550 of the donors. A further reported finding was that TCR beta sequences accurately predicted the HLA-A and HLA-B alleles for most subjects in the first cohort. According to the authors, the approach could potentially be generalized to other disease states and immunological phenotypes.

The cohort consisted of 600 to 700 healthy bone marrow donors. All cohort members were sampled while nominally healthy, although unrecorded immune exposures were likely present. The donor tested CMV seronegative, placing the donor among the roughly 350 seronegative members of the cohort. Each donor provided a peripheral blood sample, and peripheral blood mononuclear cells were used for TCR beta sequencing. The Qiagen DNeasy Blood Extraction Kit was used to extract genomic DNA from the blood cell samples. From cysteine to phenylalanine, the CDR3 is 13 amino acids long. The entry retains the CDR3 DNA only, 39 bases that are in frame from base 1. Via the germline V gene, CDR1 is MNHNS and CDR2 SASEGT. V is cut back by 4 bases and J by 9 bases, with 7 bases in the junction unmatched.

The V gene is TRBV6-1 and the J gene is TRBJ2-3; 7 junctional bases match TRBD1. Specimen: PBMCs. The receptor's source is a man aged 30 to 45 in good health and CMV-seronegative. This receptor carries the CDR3 CASSGLQGNTQYF. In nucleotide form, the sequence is TGTGCCAGCAGTGGTCTACAGGGGAACACGCAGTATTTT.